Below are 27 T cell receptor beta chains sequenced from a single sample in a study of shared clonotypes between healthy human individuals. Profiling relied on immunoSEQ multiplex PCR, and the TCRdb table lists in-frame clones only, not all of them. This repertoire shows millions of clones, 85% to 95% found once; its top ten account for approximately 0.4%. Sequencing was carried out using naive CD4+ T cells from PBMCs. Subset in this sample: CD45RA+ positively selected. All receptors come from a man aged 18 to 29 in good health. Some clones in this sample may be carry-over from other donors' samples.

This chain uses TRBV7-8 with TRBJ2-1; 12 bases are a match to TRBD2. The length of the CDR3 is 16 residues. The V gene's germline CDR1 is SGHVS and CDR2 FQNEAQ. V was pared by 4 bases and J by 4 bases, with 5 bases of the junction left unmatched. The CDR3 here is CASSSRLAGVYNEQFF. The CDR3 DNA reads as TGTGCCAGCAGCTCGAGACTAGCGGGGGTTTACAATGAGCAGTTCTTC. The complete variable domain, with remaining parts taken from reference TRBV7-8 and TRBJ2-1, reads GAGVSQSPRYKVAKRGQDVALRCDPISGHVSLFWYQQALGQGPEFLTYFQNEAQLDKSGLPSDRFFAERPEGSVSTLKIQRTQQEDSAVYLCASSSRLAGVYNEQFFGPGTRLTVL.

The CDR3: CASSLDLGQANTEAFF. The CDR3 DNA is TGTGCCAGCAGCCTTGACCTGGGACAGGCGAACACTGAAGCTTTCTTT. The chain recombines TRBV14 with TRBJ1-1, with 8 nucleotides matching TRBD1. Unmatched junction bases numbered 8, after V lost 4 bases and J lost 1 base. Germline V lookup: CDR1 SGHDN, CDR2 FVKESK. The CDR3 length is 16 residues.

The gene calls are TRBV6-5 and TRBJ1-4, with 9 positions matching TRBD1. CDR3 length: 16 amino acids. The germline V gene encodes CDR1 MNHEY and CDR2 SVGAGI. V lost 4 bases, J lost 4 bases, and 7 bases stayed unmatched. The CDR3 sequence: CASSSDPGQGNEKLFF. The CDR3 region has the DNA TGTGCCAGCAGTTCCGACCCGGGACAGGGTAATGAAAAACTGTTTTTT.

This chain joins TRBV15 and TRBJ2-1; D call uncertain. With 3 bases removed from V and 4 bases from J, the gap between germline ends came to 7 bases. The germline V gene has CDR1 LNHNV and CDR2 YYDKDF (reference sequence). This CDR3 contains 13 residues. The CDR3 loop is CATSRVMYNEQFF. DNA of the CDR3: TGTGCCACCAGCAGGGTAATGTACAATGAGCAGTTCTTC.

This clone was seen more than once but under ten times. The chain joins TRBV6-5 to TRBJ2-1, with 9 bases lining up with TRBD2. V lost 4 bases and J lost 0; bases outside the gene matches: 4. Germline V gives CDR1 MNHEY, CDR2 SVGAGI. The CDR3 is 16 residues long. DNA for the CDR3: TGTGCCAGCAGTTCCCTTAGCGGGAGCTCCTACAATGAGCAGTTCTTC. Translated, it gives CASSSLSGSSYNEQFF.

In its sample, this clone was seen once. This chain links TRBV5-4 with TRBJ2-6; D gene uncertain. In germline, CDR1 is SGHNT, CDR2 YYREEE (reference sequence). This CDR3 has 15 amino acids. The V and J ends lost 0 bases and 0 bases respectively, with 4 bases between them. CDR3 coding DNA: TGTGCCAGCAGCTTGGAGAACTCTGGGGCCAACGTCCTGACTTTC. It specifies CASSLENSGANVLTF.

J is TRBJ2-7 and V is TRBV2; 7 bases are a match to TRBD1. V lost 8 bases, J lost 4 bases, and 5 bases stayed unmatched. Germline-derived CDR1 and CDR2 are SNHLY and FYNNEI. The CDR3 covers 12 residues. CDR3 nucleotides: TGTGCCAGCGGACAGGACCAGTACGAGCAGTACTTC. Protein product: CASGQDQYEQYF.

The chain employs TRBV19 and TRBJ2-2; 9 bases match TRBD1. This CDR3 contains 14 residues. Looked up from germline, CDR1 is LNHDA and CDR2 is SQIVND (reference sequence). The junction had 6 bases not matched to a gene; V was cut back by 10 bases and J by 3 bases. CDR3 bases: TGTGCCACGTCTAGGACAGGGGACACCGGGGAGCTGTTTTTT. Amino acid sequence: CATSRTGDTGELFF.

The chain combines TRBV18 with TRBJ2-2; D might be TRBD1 (6 bases). V dropped 5 bases and J dropped 1 base, with 14 bases sitting between them. The length of the CDR3 is 16 residues. CDR1 KGHSH and CDR2 LQKENI come from the germline V gene. CDR3 nucleotide sequence: TGTGCCAGCTCAACCGTTAGGACAGAGAACACCGGGGAGCTGTTTTTT. As protein: CASSTVRTENTGELFF.

This clone was detected only once. This rearrangement joins TRBV10-3 to TRBJ2-7; no clear D. V lost 4 bases and J 0 bases, leaving 10 bases between the germline ends. Germline assignment: CDR1 ENHRY and CDR2 SYGVKD. The CDR3 consists of 14 residues. The CDR3 region has the DNA TGTGCCATCAGTGGGGCAGCTAGCTCCTACGAGCAGTACTTC. This gives the protein CAISGAASSYEQYF.

This clone came up once. The chain employs TRBV6-1 and TRBJ2-5; D possibly corresponds to TRBD2 (5 bases). This CDR3 has 14 amino acids. The ends were cut back, 6 bases at V and 5 bases at J, with 16 bases in the middle. Germline-derived CDR1 and CDR2 are MNHNS and SASEGT. CDR3 DNA sequence: TGTGCCAGCAGGCCTGGGAGTGCTTTGGAGACCCAGTACTTC. It yields the protein CASRPGSALETQYF.

In this sample, this clone turned up once. The CDR3 spells CASSLGLYNEQFF. In DNA form, the CDR3 reads TGTGCCAGCAGCCTAGGACTGTACAATGAGCAGTTCTTC. This sequence joins TRBV6-5 and TRBJ2-1, with a weak D call TRBD2 (5 bases). Trimming pared 6 bases from V and 4 bases from J, leaving 10 bases between. The germline V gene encodes CDR1 MNHEY and CDR2 SVGAGI. This CDR3 has 13 residues.

The V and J genes are TRBV18 and TRBJ2-2; the D gene is possibly TRBD2 (5 bases). The CDR3 spans 14 residues. With 5 bases removed from V and 8 bases from J, the gap between germline ends came to 15 bases. CDR1 and CDR2 from the germline V gene are KGHSH and LQKENI. The CDR3 reads CASSSRTPGGELFF. The CDR3 nucleotides are TGTGCCAGCTCATCCAGGACCCCGGGGGGGGAGCTGTTTTTT.

The V call is TRBV5-1, the J call TRBJ1-1, with 7 bases lining up with TRBD1. Germline V gene data show CDR1 as SGHRS and CDR2 as YFSETQ. V was pared by 5 bases and J by 3 bases, with 4 bases of the junction left unmatched. This CDR3 region has 13 residues. Here the CDR3 DNA reads TGCGCCAGCAGACTTCAGGGGGACACTGAAGCTTTCTTT. Protein sequence: CASRLQGDTEAFF.

The chain is built from TRBV6-5 and TRBJ1-5; D is unresolved. V was pared by 6 bases and J by 6 bases, with 15 bases between. There are 14 residues in the CDR3. The germline V gene has CDR1 MNHEY and CDR2 SVGAGI. CDR3 amino acids: CASSNTPGAQPQHF. CDR3 sequence (DNA): TGTGCCAGCAGCAATACCCCGGGAGCTCAGCCCCAGCATTTT.

The gene calls are TRBV5-6 and TRBJ2-1; unclear D gene. This CDR3 comprises 15 residues. Germline V CDR1 and CDR2: SGHDT, YYEEEE. The V and J ends lost 2 bases and 0 bases respectively, with 9 bases between them. CDR3 sequence: CASSFIGSSYNEQFF. DNA of the CDR3: TGTGCCAGCAGCTTCATTGGCAGCTCCTACAATGAGCAGTTCTTC.

This chain links TRBV28 with TRBJ1-2; D gene ambiguous. Germline V CDR1 and CDR2: MDHEN, SYDVKM. V lost 5 bases and J 8 bases, leaving 12 bases between the germline ends. This CDR3 contains 12 residues. The CDR3 DNA is TGTGCCAGCAGTCCACCCCTGGGAGGCTACACCTTC. This gives the protein CASSPPLGGYTF.

A remark on this clone: The junction and the germline gene differ at one end; a read error may be behind it. DNA for the CDR3: TGTGCCACCTCACCCGAAAACACTGAAGCTTTCTTT. It is translated as CATSPENTEAFF. The rearrangement joins TRBV18 to TRBJ1-1, with D hard to call. This CDR3 has 12 amino acids. The germline V gene has CDR1 KGHSH and CDR2 LQKENI.

This chain uses TRBV4-3 with TRBJ1-2, with D possibly being TRBD1 (5 bases). V was trimmed by 6 bases and J by 7 bases, leaving 18 bases between them. The V gene's germline CDR1 is LGHNA and CDR2 YSLEER. The CDR3 runs to 14 residues. This CDR3 reads CASSGRGGRFGYTF. CDR3 nucleotide sequence: TGCGCCAGCAGTGGGAGGGGAGGTAGATTTGGCTACACCTTC.

The chain joins TRBV5-1 to TRBJ1-1; TRBD1 matches at 7 bases. Germline CDR1 and CDR2: SGHRS and YFSETQ. The length of the CDR3 is 15 residues. The trim removed 3 bases at V and 1 base at J, leaving 6 bases unmatched. CDR3 bases: TGCGCCAGCAGCTCGCGGACAGGAACGAACACTGAAGCTTTCTTT. Its translation: CASSSRTGTNTEAFF. The full variable domain, rest sourced from reference TRBV5-1 and TRBJ1-1, is KAGVTQTPRYLIKTRGQQVTLSCSPISGHRSVSWYQQTPGQGLQFLFEYFSETQRNKGNFPGRFSGRQFSNSRSEMNVSTLELGDSALYLCASSSRTGTNTEAFFGQGTRLTVV.

Comment on this clone: Other DNA sequences in this sample translate to the same CDR3. This rearrangement joins TRBV18 to TRBJ2-7; D not certain. The CDR3 is 14 amino acids. V dropped 0 bases and J dropped 0 bases, with 6 bases sitting between them. Germline CDR1 is KGHSH and CDR2 is LQKENI. In DNA form, the CDR3 reads TGTGCCAGCTCACCACCCAGCAGCTCCTACGAGCAGTACTTC. Residues: CASSPPSSSYEQYF.

V usage is TRBV6-1 and J usage is TRBJ2-1, with 12 bases lining up with TRBD2. CDR1 MNHNS and CDR2 SASEGT come from the germline V gene. The CDR3 contains 15 residues. V shed 6 bases and J 6 bases; nucleotides not matched to a gene: 6. Here the CDR3 DNA reads TGTGCCAGCAGCCCTCTAGCGGGAGGGCCCAATGAGCAGTTCTTC. As protein: CASSPLAGGPNEQFF.

This chain joins TRBV9 and TRBJ2-5; 8 bases fit TRBD2. This CDR3 spans 16 amino acids. Germline assignment: CDR1 SGDLS and CDR2 YYNGEE. Germline trimming cut 1 base from V and 5 bases from J; bases unmatched to any gene: 10. The CDR3 reads CASSVSGGAPGETQYF. CDR3 coding DNA: TGTGCCAGCAGCGTATCGGGAGGGGCCCCCGGGGAGACCCAGTACTTC.

The genes are TRBV5-4 and TRBJ2-2; D not certain. The length of the CDR3 is 12 residues. Germline V CDR1 and CDR2: SGHNT, YYREEE (reference sequence). V shed 1 base and J shed 8 bases, with 6 bases lying between them. CDR3 residues: CASSLQLGELFF. The CDR3 DNA follows: TGTGCCAGCAGCTTGCAACTAGGGGAGCTGTTTTTT.

This sequence joins TRBV21-1 and TRBJ2-7; the table gives TRBD2 as D, unverified against the DNA. TRBV21-1 is flagged as a pseudogene. There are 16 residues in the CDR3. CDR3 sequence (DNA): TGTGCCAGCAGCCAGAGGTGGCGGGAGGGCTCCTACGAGCAGTACTTC. Translated: CASSQRWREGSYEQYF.

The chain combines TRBV6-5 with TRBJ2-7, with D uncertain. V lost 6 bases to trimming and J lost 5 bases, with 14 bases between them. Germline V gene sequence: CDR1 MNHEY, CDR2 SVGAGI. The length of the CDR3 is 13 residues. In nucleotides, the CDR3 is TGTGCCAGCAGAGTTACGTGGAGCAACGAGCAGTACTTC. This encodes CASRVTWSNEQYF.

The CDR3 region is CASSHLGGSVYEQYF. Here the CDR3 DNA reads TGTGCCAGCAGCCACCTCGGGGGATCGGTCTACGAGCAGTACTTC. The gene calls are TRBV5-6 and TRBJ2-7; weak D call: TRBD2 (6 bases). This CDR3 contains 15 residues. The V gene's germline CDR1 is SGHDT and CDR2 YYEEEE. The V end lost 4 bases, the J end lost 3 bases, and 17 bases lay between the germline ends. The complete variable domain, with remaining parts taken from reference TRBV5-6 and TRBJ2-7, reads DAGVTQSPTHLIKTRGQQVTLRCSPKSGHDTVSWYQQALGQGPQFIFQYYEEEERQRGNFPDRFSGHQFPNYSSELNVNALLLGDSALYLCASSHLGGSVYEQYFGPGTRLTVT.